These T cell receptor beta chains were read from a single sample in a study of blood T cell repertoires in COVID-19. The assay was immunoSEQ multiplex PCR, and TCRdb's table has in-frame clones only and misses some. The sample consists of approximately 200,000 clones, 82% of them appearing once. Sequenced material: PBMCs or T cells enriched from blood (not recorded which). These receptors were obtained from a middle-aged man who had recovered from COVID-19. The CDR3 runs from the conserved cysteine through the conserved F or W. Fields, in order: clone size, D gene, V gene, J gene, CDR3 protein, CDR3 DNA. A D gene is named only where the DNA matches it firmly. Some rows have no size entry. The others give once, few or many, or a class for an expanded clone.

>NA|NA|TRBV3-1/TRBV3-2|TRBJ2-3
CASSQGLVVESGTDTQYF
TGTGCCAGCAGCCAAGGACTAGTTGTAGAGAGCGGCACAGATACGCAGTATTTT
>NA|TRBD2|TRBV10-3|TRBJ2-1
CAISGMGGNEQFF
TGTGCCATCAGTGGTATGGGAGGGAATGAGCAGTTCTTC
>once|NA|TRBV25-1|TRBJ1-4
CASSESGAGNEKLFF
TGTGCCAGCAGTGAGTCAGGGGCGGGTAATGAAAAACTGTTTTTT
>few|NA|TRBV28|TRBJ1-1
CASQGRKAFF
TGTGCCTCTCAAGGGAGAAAAGCTTTCTTT
>once|NA|TRBV5-6|TRBJ2-1
CASSFPSSNYNEQFF
TGTGCCAGCAGCTTTCCATCTAGTAACTACAATGAGCAGTTCTTC
>NA|NA|TRBV27|TRBJ2-1
CASNSGTGSYNEQFF
TGTGCCAGCAATTCCGGGACTGGGTCCTACAATGAGCAGTTCTTC
>NA|NA|TRBV20-1|TRBJ2-7
CSAERSLRQYF
TGCAGTGCCGAAAGATCCCTCAGGCAGTACTTC
>NA|NA|TRBV4-1|TRBJ1-4
CASSQGRAGLNEKLFF
TGCGCCAGCAGCCAAGGGAGGGCAGGTCTGAATGAAAAACTGTTTTTT
>NA|NA|TRBV5-1|TRBJ1-2
CASSLIRGDGYTF
TGCGCCAGCAGCTTGATTAGGGGTGACGGCTACACCTTC
>few|TRBD1|TRBV25-1|TRBJ1-1
CASSKGTGARTEAFF
TGTGCCAGCAGTAAGGGGACAGGGGCCCGCACTGAAGCTTTCTTT
>NA|NA|TRBV7-9|TRBJ1-1
CASSSPGHFENTEAFF
TGTGCCAGCAGCTCTCCGGGACATTTTGAGAACACTGAAGCTTTCTTT
>NA|NA|TRBV2|TRBJ2-7
CASSGQGEQYF
TGTGCCAGCAGTGGGCAGGGCGAGCAGTACTTC
>NA|NA|TRBV6-5|TRBJ1-5
CASRGTSSNQPQHF
TGTGCCAGCAGGGGCACAAGCAGCAATCAGCCCCAGCATTTT
>NA|TRBD1|TRBV19|TRBJ1-2
CASSPLDRASYGYTF
TGTGCCAGTAGTCCGCTGGACAGGGCTAGCTATGGCTACACCTTC
>NA|NA|TRBV5-6|TRBJ2-5
CASSLTQGQETQYF
TGTGCCAGCAGCTTGACCCAGGGCCAAGAGACCCAGTACTTC
>few|NA|TRBV7-2|TRBJ2-1
CASSLTRSGPGNEQFF
TGTGCCAGCAGCTTAACGCGGAGCGGGCCGGGGAATGAGCAGTTCTTC
>NA|NA|TRBV19|TRBJ2-3
CASVDSLGTDTQYF
TGTGCCAGTGTGGACAGCCTCGGCACAGATACGCAGTATTTT
>NA|TRBD2|TRBV7-9|TRBJ2-1
CASSQREAHNEQFF
TGTGCCAGCAGCCAGCGGGAGGCCCACAATGAGCAGTTCTTC
>few|NA|TRBV2|TRBJ2-7
CASSFGYEQYF
TGTGCCAGCAGTTTCGGTTACGAGCAGTACTTC